What follows are 25 T cell receptor beta chains derived from one specimen sequenced in a study of blood T cell repertoires in COVID-19. The repertoire was sequenced with immunoSEQ multiplex PCR; TCRdb's copy has only in-frame clones and lacks some. The sample contains roughly 140,000 clones, 84% of which appear only once. Sequenced: peripheral blood. The receptors stem from a human donor in a cohort sampled during active COVID-19.

The chain joins TRBV29-1 to TRBJ2-1; the match to TRBD2 covers 8 bases. The CDR3 sequence is 17 residues long. Germline V CDR1 and CDR2: SQVTM, ANQGSEA. Germline trimming cut 3 bases from V and 5 bases from J; bases unmatched to any gene: 15. The DNA of the CDR3 is TGCAGCGTTGAGCTTCCAGCGGGGGAGTTCTGGGACAATGAGCAGTTCTTC. Protein sequence: CSVELPAGEFWDNEQFF.

The chain recombines TRBV6-1 with TRBJ1-1; D not certain. This CDR3 comprises 12 residues. The germline V gene encodes CDR1 MNHNS and CDR2 SASEGT. Trimming took off 2 bases at V and 13 bases at J, with 14 bases between the two ends. The CDR3 loop reads CASSEIVSYGFF. The CDR3 nucleotides read TGTGCCAGCAGTGAAATTGTGTCGTACGGTTTCTTT.

This clone was seen a handful of times. The chain has TRBV10-3 and TRBJ2-1; 9 bases line up with TRBD2. Germline loops: CDR1 ENHRY, CDR2 SYGVKD. The V gene end was trimmed by 3 bases and the J gene end by 7 bases; junction bases not matched to a gene: 10. This CDR3 contains 16 residues. The CDR3 nucleotides are TGTGCCATCAGTGATCAGGGCGGGGGGGCCCCTAATGAGCAGTTCTTC. Translating gives CAISDQGGGAPNEQFF.

This clone was seen only a few times. The V call is TRBV4-1, the J call TRBJ2-7, with TRBD2 identical over 8 bases. Losses at the gene ends were 0 bases for V and 4 bases for J; bases not matched to a gene: 8. CDR1 and CDR2 from the germline V gene are MGHRA and YSYEKL. The CDR3 extends over 16 amino acids. In DNA form, the CDR3 reads TGCGCCAGCAGCCAAGAAGGGAATAGCGGGGTTTACGAGCAGTACTTC. Translating it yields CASSQEGNSGVYEQYF.

V and J are TRBV7-3 and TRBJ2-3; TRBD2 agrees at 9 bases. Germline CDR1 and CDR2: SGHTA and FQGTGA. With 1 base clipped from V and 2 bases from J, the junction kept 4 bases outside the gene matches. The CDR3 consists of 16 residues. The chain's CDR3 is CASSLSGGGATDTQYF. The CDR3 DNA follows: TGTGCCAGCAGCTTAAGTGGCGGGGGGGCCACAGATACGCAGTATTTT.

The gene calls are TRBV19 and TRBJ1-5; 7 bases match TRBD1. The CDR3 extends over 16 amino acids. CDR1 and CDR2 (germline): LNHDA, SQIVND (reference sequence). V lost 4 bases, J lost 0 bases, and 6 bases stayed unmatched. CDR3 in DNA: TGTGCCAGTAGTACGACAGGGAGATATAGCAATCAGCCCCAGCATTTT. The encoded protein is CASSTTGRYSNQPQHF. The full variable domain, completed using reference TRBV19 and TRBJ1-5, is DGGITQSPKYLFRKEGQNVTLSCEQNLNHDAMYWYRQDPGQGLRLIYYSQIVNDFQKGDIAEGYSVSREKKESFPLTVTSAQKNPTAFYLCASSTTGRYSNQPQHFGDGTRLSIL.

This sequence joins TRBV3-1 (or the pseudogene TRBV3-2) and TRBJ2-2, with D possibly matching TRBD1 (5 bases). Germline V gene lookup returns CDR1 LGHDT and CDR2 YNNKEL (reference sequence). The CDR3 contains 11 residues. Trimming took off 2 bases at V and 13 bases at J, with 8 bases between the two ends. The CDR3 coding sequence is TGTGCCAGCAGCCAACAGGGTTCGCTGTTTTTT. It is translated as CASSQQGSLFF.

The chain employs TRBV11-2 and TRBJ2-5; the match to TRBD2 covers 13 bases. Germline CDR1 and CDR2: SGHAT and FQNNGV. V lost 6 bases and J lost 5; bases outside the gene matches: 15. The CDR3 extends over 18 amino acids. CDR3 sequence: CASSFTLGTSGVTETQYF. The CDR3 DNA is TGTGCCAGCAGTTTTACCCTCGGGACTAGCGGGGTCACGGAGACCCAGTACTTC.

V gene TRBV9 combines with J gene TRBJ2-1, with 15 nucleotides matching TRBD2. V shed 6 bases, J shed 9 bases, and the junction held 4 bases outside the gene matches. The CDR3 runs to 14 residues. CDR1 is SGDLS, CDR2 YYNGEE, per germline. This chain's CDR3 is CASNRGLAGGEQFF. The CDR3 bases are TGTGCCAGCAACCGGGGACTAGCGGGAGGTGAGCAGTTCTTC.

V gene TRBV7-9 combines with J gene TRBJ2-3, with TRBD2 matching over 7 bases. The V gene's germline CDR1 is SEHNR and CDR2 FQNEAQ (reference sequence). V gave up 5 bases and J gave up 1 base; unmatched junction bases: 6. The length of the CDR3 is 15 residues. The CDR3 DNA is TGTGCCAGCAGCCGGGGGGTTGGGGGCACAGATACGCAGTATTTT. Translated: CASSRGVGGTDTQYF.

The chain couples TRBV7-3 to TRBJ1-1; 7 bases are a match to TRBD1. This CDR3 comprises 16 residues. Germline-derived CDR1 and CDR2 are SGHTA and FQGTGA. J was trimmed by 1 base and V by 4 bases; bases with no gene match: 9. The CDR3 protein is CASSSTGAAGNTEAFF. As DNA, the CDR3 is TGTGCCAGCAGCTCTACAGGGGCGGCGGGGAACACTGAAGCTTTCTTT.

The rearrangement joins TRBV5-4 to TRBJ2-7, with D possibly being TRBD1 (6 bases). CDR3 length equals 13 residues. V was shortened by 0 bases and J by 2 bases, with 6 bases between the two germline ends. From germline, CDR1 is SGHNT and CDR2 YYREEE (reference sequence). The CDR3 bases are TGTGCCAGCAGCTTGGACAGGGCCTACGAGCAGTACTTC. Its translation: CASSLDRAYEQYF. The full variable domain, completed using reference TRBV5-4 and TRBJ2-7, is ETGVTQSPTHLIKTRGQQVTLRCSSQSGHNTVSWYQQALGQGPQFIFQYYREEENGRGNFPPRFSGLQFPNYSSELNVNALELDDSALYLCASSLDRAYEQYFGPGTRLTVT.

This clone appeared once. J is TRBJ1-3 and V is TRBV7-2, with 9 bases fitting TRBD1. This CDR3 is 19 amino acids long. The germline CDR1 and CDR2 sequences are SGHTA and FQGNSA. J was trimmed by 4 bases and V by 2 bases; bases with no gene match: 15. CDR3 DNA: TGTGCCAGCAGCTTACTTCGGGCTGGGAACAGGGGGCCCGGAAACACCATATATTTT. This encodes CASSLLRAGNRGPGNTIYF. The full variable domain, its missing parts supplied by reference TRBV7-2 and TRBJ1-3, is GAGVSQSPSNKVTEKGKDVELRCDPISGHTALYWYRQSLGQGLEFLIYFQGNSAPDKSGLPSDRFSAERTGGSVSTLTIQRTQQEDSAVYLCASSLLRAGNRGPGNTIYFGEGSWLTVV.

The chain joins TRBV7-8 to TRBJ2-7, with TRBD2 matching over 8 bases. The V gene's germline CDR1 is SGHVS and CDR2 FQNEAQ. The CDR3 consists of 15 residues. The V gene end was trimmed by 1 base and the J gene end by 3 bases; junction bases not matched to a gene: 5. The CDR3 DNA reads TGTGCCAGCAGCTTAGAAGGCGGGGGGAACTACGAGCAGTACTTC. Translated: CASSLEGGGNYEQYF.

The table lists this clone with a count of one. One junction end does not reproduce the germline sequence, and a read error may be involved. The rearrangement joins TRBV5-6 to TRBJ1-5; D remains ambiguous. The CDR3 spans 13 residues. CDR1 is SGHDT, CDR2 YYEEEE, per germline. CDR3 sequence: CASSLGGAQPQHF. The CDR3 DNA reads as TGTGCCAGCAGTTTGGGAGGCGCCCAGCCCCAGCATTTT.

This chain uses TRBV19 with TRBJ1-4; 10 nucleotides match TRBD1. The CDR3 is 14 residues long. V gave up 5 bases and J gave up 7 bases; unmatched junction bases: 4. Germline assignment: CDR1 LNHDA and CDR2 SQIVND (reference sequence). The CDR3 is CASSRRQGAEKLFF. As DNA, the CDR3 is TGTGCCAGTAGTCGCCGACAGGGGGCTGAAAAACTGTTTTTT.

This clone was picked up one time. The chain has TRBV30 and TRBJ2-5, with 9 nucleotides matching TRBD2. Trimming cost V 0 bases and J 5 bases; bases outside gene matches: 13. Germline values: CDR1 GTSNPN, CDR2 SVGIG (reference sequence). The CDR3 consists of 17 residues. The DNA for the CDR3 is TGTGCCTGGAGTGTGCTTGCGGGGGGGACTAGAGCGGAGACCCAGTACTTC. Protein product: CAWSVLAGGTRAETQYF.

The V and J genes are TRBV19 and TRBJ2-2; D unclear. Germline V gene sequence: CDR1 LNHDA, CDR2 SQIVND (reference sequence). The ends were cut back, 8 bases at V and 5 bases at J, with 9 bases in the middle. The CDR3 spans 12 residues. As DNA, the CDR3 is TGTGCCAGTCGCACACGAACCGGGGAGCTGTTTTTT. Its translation is CASRTRTGELFF.

CDR3 residues: CAWRTGWNTGELFF. The CDR3 DNA follows: TGTGCCTGGAGAACAGGGTGGAACACCGGGGAGCTGTTTTTT. The chain recombines TRBV30 with TRBJ2-2, with D tentatively TRBD1 (6 bases). The V end lost 3 bases, the J end lost 1 base, and 9 bases lay between the germline ends. CDR3 length: 14 residues. Germline loops: CDR1 GTSNPN, CDR2 SVGIG (reference sequence).

Notes on this clone: The same CDR3 can be traced to other DNA sequences in this sample. The V call is TRBV6-6, the J call TRBJ1-2; 7 bases are a match to TRBD1. In germline, CDR1 is MNHNY, CDR2 SVGAGI (reference sequence). The CDR3 runs 13 residues. V shed 6 bases and J 6 bases; nucleotides not matched to a gene: 7. CDR3 sequence reads: CASRQGENHGYTF. As DNA, the CDR3 is TGTGCCAGCAGGCAGGGGGAGAACCATGGCTACACCTTC.

The CDR3: CASSLDRGVSGYTF. The CDR3 DNA reads as TGTGCCAGCAGCCTAGACAGGGGAGTAAGTGGCTACACCTTC. The genes are TRBV7-2 and TRBJ1-2; 8 bases match TRBD1. CDR1 and CDR2 (germline): SGHTA, FQGNSA. The CDR3 length is 14 residues. J lost 7 bases, V lost 5 bases, and 9 bases had no gene match.

The chain recombines TRBV20-1 with TRBJ2-2; 9 nucleotides align to TRBD1. The CDR3 is 14 residues long. Germline CDR1 is DFQATT and CDR2 is SNEGSKA (reference sequence). V shed 3 bases and J 6 bases; nucleotides not matched to a gene: 5. The DNA for the CDR3 is TGCAGTGCTAGTAGGACAGGGGTTCCCGGGGAGCTGTTTTTT. Amino acid sequence: CSASRTGVPGELFF.

The gene calls are TRBV4-3 and TRBJ2-7; 10 positions agree with TRBD2. J lost 1 base, V lost 0 bases, and 6 bases had no gene match. The V gene's germline CDR1 is LGHNA and CDR2 YSLEER. This CDR3 is 17 amino acids long. Here the CDR3 DNA reads TGCGCCAGCAGCCAAGAACTAGCGGGGACCTTTTCCTACGAGCAGTACTTC. Residues: CASSQELAGTFSYEQYF.

V is TRBV3-1 (or the pseudogene TRBV3-2) and J is TRBJ1-4; D not certain. Trimming left V 4 bases short and J 7 bases short, with 7 bases between. CDR3 length: 12 amino acids. Germline V lookup: CDR1 LGHDT, CDR2 YNNKEL (reference sequence). CDR3 sequence reads: CASSPGVEKLFF. The DNA for the CDR3 is TGTGCCAGCAGCCCGGGAGTTGAAAAACTGTTTTTT.

V is TRBV18 and J is TRBJ2-1; maybe TRBD1 (7 bases). The V and J ends lost 3 bases and 4 bases respectively, with 10 bases between them. The CDR3 runs to 14 residues. Germline CDR1 and CDR2: KGHSH and LQKENI. This chain's CDR3 is CASSPQGGYNEQFF. The CDR3 DNA reads TGTGCCAGCTCACCGCAGGGGGGTTACAATGAGCAGTTCTTC.